Detailed here is one TCR beta chain. No antigen is known for it. The sample holds no much larger clone one base away, and base qualities are not on file. This entry is derived from a study of blood T cell repertoires in COVID-19 (dated by TCRdb to 2018 to 2021). In terms of the full investigation: The collaborator samples originated in the United States, Italy and Spain and spanned the acute and convalescent phases of COVID-19. The samples were drawn from the first 160 participants of the ongoing ImmuneRACE study and from about 1,200 subjects provided by 6 global collaborators. Nearly every sample came with metadata listing a de-identified subject ID, COVID-19 status, age in years and sex. The repertoires were released in a freely available public database meant as a resource for research on the immune response to SARS-CoV-2. The material from the prospective study consisted of cDNA or gDNA derived from T cells, B-cell-depleted T cells, or PBMCs. Where available, HLA class I and class II types were taken from metadata supplied by the sample provider and were not determined by assay-based typing. Subjects who had been exposed to COVID-19, were actively infected with it, or had recovered from it provided the deeply sampled blood TCRbeta repertoires that made up the dataset.

The CDR3 sequence holds 17 residues, the cysteine and phenylalanine included. Only the CDR3 region is kept as DNA, spanning 51 bases read in frame from base 1. Trimming takes 5 bases off V and 6 bases off J; junction bases not matched to a gene: 15. Reading the germline V gene (reference sequence) gives CDR1 PRHDT and CDR2 FYEKMQ. The research as a whole found: The amount of clinical and demographic metadata varied by source and participant and was provided uncurated.

TCRbeta CDR3 regions were amplified from genomic DNA by means of the immunoSEQ Assay, a bias-controlled multiplex PCR. Under the source paper's analysis protocol: The number of nucleated cells in each sample was estimated from the amplification of reference gene primers within the assay. Sequence reads were collapsed and filtered to measure the absolute abundance of every unique TCRbeta CDR3 rearrangement. Productive Simpson clonality was computed per sample as the square root of Simpson's diversity index over productive rearrangements. TCRdb took this table from immuneACCESS and kept in-frame rearrangements with V and J called. Such tables lack part of the clones; where checked against another copy, unresolved V genes explain under half of the gap, and the rest is unexplained. V, J and clone size were drawn from that table, and D and trimming were deduced from the DNA. This sample gives 300,000 to 400,000 clones in total; approximately 90% of them show up just once. The ten largest clones take up 0.97% of the sample.

In the prospective study, participants were 18 to 89 years old, resided in about two dozen geographic areas of the United States, and were enrolled through a virtual design. In the prospective study, participants were assigned to cohorts based on the clinical history participants reported in a screening survey and a study questionnaire. Each participant in the prospective study had whole blood, serum and a nasopharyngeal or oropharyngeal swab collected by mobile phlebotomists. Participants in the prospective study had the option to provide additional blood draws and questionnaires over a roughly 2-month period. Before DNA extraction, prospective study blood samples were shipped either frozen or at room temperature.

This receptor was identified in a woman aged 25-40 years with acute COVID-19. This chain is built from TRBV13 and TRBJ2-1; TRBD1 agrees with 8 junctional bases. Sample: PBMCs or T cells enriched from blood (not recorded which). The DNA sequence is given as TGTGCCAGCAGCCCCCCCGGCGGGCAGGGGACAGGCAATGAGCAGTTCTTC. It codes for CASSPPGGQGTGNEQFF.